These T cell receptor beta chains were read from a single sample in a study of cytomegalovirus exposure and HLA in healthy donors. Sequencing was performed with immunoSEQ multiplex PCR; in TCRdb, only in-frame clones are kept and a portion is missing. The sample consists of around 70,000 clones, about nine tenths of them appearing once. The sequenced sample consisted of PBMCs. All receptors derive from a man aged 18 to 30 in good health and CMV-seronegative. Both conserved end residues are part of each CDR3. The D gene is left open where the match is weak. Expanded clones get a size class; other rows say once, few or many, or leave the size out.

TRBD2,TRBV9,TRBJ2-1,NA,CASSAGLASYNEQFF,TGTGCCAGCAGCGCGGGACTAGCCTCCTACAATGAGCAGTTCTTC
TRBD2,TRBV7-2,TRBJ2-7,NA,CASSWGTSITYEQYF,TGTGCCAGCAGCTGGGGGACTAGCATTACCTACGAGCAGTACTTC
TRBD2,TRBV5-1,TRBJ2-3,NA,CASSLGGTSVPDTQYF,TGCGCCAGCAGCTTGGGTGGGACTAGCGTACCAGATACGCAGTATTTT
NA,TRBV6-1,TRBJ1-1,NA,CASVLGTSQGTEAFF,TGTGCCAGCGTTCTTGGGACTTCCCAGGGCACTGAAGCTTTCTTT
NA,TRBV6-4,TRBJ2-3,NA,CASSDVGLGRDTQYF,TGTGCCAGCAGTGACGTAGGACTGGGGAGAGATACGCAGTATTTT
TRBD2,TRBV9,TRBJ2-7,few,CASSVLAGVVYEQYF,TGTGCCAGCAGCGTCCTAGCGGGAGTGGTCTACGAGCAGTACTTC
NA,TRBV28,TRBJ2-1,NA,CASSLNVHQQFF,TGTGCCAGCAGTTTAAATGTCCATCAGCAGTTCTTC
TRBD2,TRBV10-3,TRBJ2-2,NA,CATQAGGGFNTGELFF,TGTGCCACTCAAGCGGGAGGGGGATTTAACACCGGGGAGCTGTTTTTT
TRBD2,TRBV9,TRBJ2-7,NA,CASSTTGTSEINEQYF,TGTGCCAGCAGCACGACCGGGACTAGCGAAATAAACGAGCAGTACTTC
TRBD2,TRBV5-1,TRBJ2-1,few,CASSLGLAGRINEQFF,TGCGCCAGCAGCTTGGGACTAGCGGGAAGGATCAATGAGCAGTTCTTC
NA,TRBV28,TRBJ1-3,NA,CASGLEGSGNTIYF,TGTGCCAGCGGCTTAGAGGGCTCTGGAAACACCATATATTTT
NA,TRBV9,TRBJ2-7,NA,CASSVSAIWGPSYEQYF,TGTGCCAGCAGCGTATCGGCCATCTGGGGGCCCTCCTACGAGCAGTACTTC
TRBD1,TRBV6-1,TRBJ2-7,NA,CASSDPGQGISYEQYF,TGTGCCAGCAGTGATCCCGGACAGGGTATTTCCTACGAGCAGTACTTC
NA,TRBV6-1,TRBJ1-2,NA,CASSGMFAKAGHYGYTF,TGTGCCAGCAGTGGGATGTTTGCAAAGGCAGGGCACTATGGCTACACCTTC
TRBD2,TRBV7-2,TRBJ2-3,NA,CASSLKSSGRAGTDTQYF,TGTGCCAGCAGCTTAAAAAGCAGCGGGAGGGCCGGTACAGATACGCAGTATTTT
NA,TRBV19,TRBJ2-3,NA,CASTRRGSTDTQYF,TGTGCCAGTACCCGAAGGGGAAGCACAGATACGCAGTATTTT
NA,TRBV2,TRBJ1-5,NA,CASTGGEHSNQPQHF,TGTGCCAGCACCGGCGGGGAGCATAGCAATCAGCCCCAGCATTTT
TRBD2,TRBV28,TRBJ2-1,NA,CASRKKREVPLNYNEQFF,TGTGCCAGCAGAAAGAAGCGGGAGGTACCCCTAAACTACAATGAGCAGTTCTTC
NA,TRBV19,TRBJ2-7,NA,CASSNSGGLYEQYF,TGTGCCAGTAGTAATTCCGGGGGACTCTACGAGCAGTACTTC
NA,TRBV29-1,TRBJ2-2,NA,CSVEAPPANTGELFF,TGCAGCGTTGAAGCTCCTCCTGCGAACACCGGGGAGCTGTTTTTT
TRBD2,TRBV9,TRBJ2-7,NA,CASILIPIPRDYSPYEQYF,TGTGCCAGCATTCTAATCCCAATCCCCCGGGACTACTCCCCCTACGAGCAGTACTTC